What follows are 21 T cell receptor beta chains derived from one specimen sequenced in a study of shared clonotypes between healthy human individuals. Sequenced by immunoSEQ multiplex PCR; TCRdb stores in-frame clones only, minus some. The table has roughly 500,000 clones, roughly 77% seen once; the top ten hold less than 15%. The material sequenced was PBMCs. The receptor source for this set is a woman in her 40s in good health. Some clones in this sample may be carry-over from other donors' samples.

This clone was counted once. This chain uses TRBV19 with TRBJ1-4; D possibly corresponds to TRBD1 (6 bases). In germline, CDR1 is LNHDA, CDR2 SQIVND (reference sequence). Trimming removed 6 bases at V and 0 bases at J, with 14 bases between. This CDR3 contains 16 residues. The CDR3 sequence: CASRPRGSTTNEKLFF. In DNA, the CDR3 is TGTGCCAGTAGGCCAAGGGGGTCGACAACTAATGAAAAACTGTTTTTT.

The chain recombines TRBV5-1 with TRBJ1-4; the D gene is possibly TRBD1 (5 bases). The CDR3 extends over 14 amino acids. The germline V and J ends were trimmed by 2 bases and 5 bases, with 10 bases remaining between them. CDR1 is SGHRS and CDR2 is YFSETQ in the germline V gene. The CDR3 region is CASSLAAGNEKLFF. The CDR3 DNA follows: TGCGCCAGCAGCTTAGCGGCAGGGAATGAAAAACTGTTTTTT.

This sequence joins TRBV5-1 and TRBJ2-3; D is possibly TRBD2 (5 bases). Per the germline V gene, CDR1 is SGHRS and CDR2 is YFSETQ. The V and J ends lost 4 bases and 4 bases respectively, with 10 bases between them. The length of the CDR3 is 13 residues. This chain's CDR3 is CASSREFADTQYF. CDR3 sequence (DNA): TGCGCCAGCAGCAGGGAGTTCGCAGATACGCAGTATTTT.

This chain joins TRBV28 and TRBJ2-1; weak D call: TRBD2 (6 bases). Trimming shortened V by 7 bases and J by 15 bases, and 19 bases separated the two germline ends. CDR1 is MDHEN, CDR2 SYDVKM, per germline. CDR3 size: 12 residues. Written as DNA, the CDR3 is TGTGCCAGCACCTCCGGGACTCGAAACCCGTTCTTC. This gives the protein CASTSGTRNPFF.

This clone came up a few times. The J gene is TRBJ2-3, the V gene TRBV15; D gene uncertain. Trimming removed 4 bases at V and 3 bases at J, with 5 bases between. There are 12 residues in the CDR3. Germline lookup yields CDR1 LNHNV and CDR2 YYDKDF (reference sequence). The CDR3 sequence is CATSTETDTQYF. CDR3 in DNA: TGTGCCACCAGCACTGAAACAGATACGCAGTATTTT. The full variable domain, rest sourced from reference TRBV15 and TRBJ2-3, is DAMVIQNPRYQVTQFGKPVTLSCSQTLNHNVMYWYQQKSSQAPKLLFHYYDKDFNNEADTPDNFQSRRPNTSFCFLDIRSPGLGDTAMYLCATSTETDTQYFGPGTRLTVL.

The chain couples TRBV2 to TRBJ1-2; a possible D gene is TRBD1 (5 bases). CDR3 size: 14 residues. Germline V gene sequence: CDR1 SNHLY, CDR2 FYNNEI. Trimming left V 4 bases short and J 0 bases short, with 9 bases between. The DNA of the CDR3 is TGTGCCAGCAGTGCCGACAGACCTAACTATGGCTACACCTTC. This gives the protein CASSADRPNYGYTF. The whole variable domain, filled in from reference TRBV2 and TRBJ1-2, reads EPEVTQTPSHQVTQMGQEVILRCVPISNHLYFYWYRQILGQKVEFLVSFYNNEISEKSEIFDDQFSVERPDGSNFTLKIRSTKLEDSAMYFCASSADRPNYGYTFGSGTRLTVV.

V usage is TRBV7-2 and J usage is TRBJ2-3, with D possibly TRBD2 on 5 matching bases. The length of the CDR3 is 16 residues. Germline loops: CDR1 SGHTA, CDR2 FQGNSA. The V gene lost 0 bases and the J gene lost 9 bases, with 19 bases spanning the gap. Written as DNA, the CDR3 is TGTGCCAGCAGCTTAGCTGGAGGAGGAGATAGTGAGACGCAGTATTTT. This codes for CASSLAGGGDSETQYF.

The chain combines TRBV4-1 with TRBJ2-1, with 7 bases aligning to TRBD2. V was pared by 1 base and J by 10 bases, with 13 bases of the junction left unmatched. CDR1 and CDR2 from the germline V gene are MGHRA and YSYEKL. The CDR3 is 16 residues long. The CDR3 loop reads CASSQGWGGLRLEQFF. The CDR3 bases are TGCGCCAGCAGCCAAGGCTGGGGGGGACTGAGACTGGAGCAGTTCTTC.

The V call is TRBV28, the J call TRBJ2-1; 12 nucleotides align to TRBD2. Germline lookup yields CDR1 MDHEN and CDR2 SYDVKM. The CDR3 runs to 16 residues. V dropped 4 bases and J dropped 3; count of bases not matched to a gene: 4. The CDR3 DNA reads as TGTGCCAGCAGTTCTAGCGGGAGGGGTTTCTACAATGAGCAGTTCTTC. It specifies CASSSSGRGFYNEQFF. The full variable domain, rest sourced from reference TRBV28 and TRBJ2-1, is DVKVTQSSRYLVKRTGEKVFLECVQDMDHENMFWYRQDPGLGLRLIYFSYDVKMKEKGDIPEGYSVSREKKERFSLILESASTNQTSMYLCASSSSGRGFYNEQFFGPGTRLTVL.

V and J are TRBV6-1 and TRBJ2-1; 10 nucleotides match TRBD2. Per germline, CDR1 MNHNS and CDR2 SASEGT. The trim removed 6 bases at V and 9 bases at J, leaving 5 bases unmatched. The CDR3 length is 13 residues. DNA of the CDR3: TGTGCCAGCAGGTCCAGCGGGGGGGGTGAGCAGTTCTTC. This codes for CASRSSGGGEQFF.

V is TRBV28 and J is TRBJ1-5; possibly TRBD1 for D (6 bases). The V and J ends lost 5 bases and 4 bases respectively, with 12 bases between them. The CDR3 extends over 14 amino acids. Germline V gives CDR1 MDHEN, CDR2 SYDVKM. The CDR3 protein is CASSPHRVNQPQHF. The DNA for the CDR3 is TGTGCCAGCAGTCCCCACAGGGTTAATCAGCCCCAGCATTTT.

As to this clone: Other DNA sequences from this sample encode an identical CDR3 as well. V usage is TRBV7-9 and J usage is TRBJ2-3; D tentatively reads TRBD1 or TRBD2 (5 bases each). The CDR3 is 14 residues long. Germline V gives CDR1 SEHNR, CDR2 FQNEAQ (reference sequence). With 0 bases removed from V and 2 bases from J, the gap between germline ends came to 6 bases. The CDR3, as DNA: TGTGCCAGCAGCTTAGCGGGACCCACAGATACGCAGTATTTT. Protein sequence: CASSLAGPTDTQYF.

The CDR3 DNA sequence: TGCGCCAGCAGCCAAGATGATCTAGCGGGGGTCGAGCAGTACTTC. It codes for CASSQDDLAGVEQYF. V usage is TRBV4-3 and J usage is TRBJ2-7; 10 positions agree with TRBD2. V shed 0 bases, J shed 6 bases, and the junction held 5 bases outside the gene matches. Germline V gives CDR1 LGHNA, CDR2 YSLEER. There are 15 residues in the CDR3.

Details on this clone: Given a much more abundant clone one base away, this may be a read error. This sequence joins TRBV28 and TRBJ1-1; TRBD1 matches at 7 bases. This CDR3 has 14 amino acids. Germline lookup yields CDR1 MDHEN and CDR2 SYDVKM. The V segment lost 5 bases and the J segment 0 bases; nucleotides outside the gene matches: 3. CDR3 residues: CASSVGQLNTEAFF. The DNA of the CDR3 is TGTGCCAGCAGTGTGGGACAGCTGAACACTGAAGCTTTCTTT.

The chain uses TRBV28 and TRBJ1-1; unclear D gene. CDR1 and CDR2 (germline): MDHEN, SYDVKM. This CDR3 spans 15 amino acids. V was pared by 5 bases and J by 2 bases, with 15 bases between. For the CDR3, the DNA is TGTGCCAGCAGTATCCCTTCTCAGTACAACACTGAAGCTTTCTTT. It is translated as CASSIPSQYNTEAFF.

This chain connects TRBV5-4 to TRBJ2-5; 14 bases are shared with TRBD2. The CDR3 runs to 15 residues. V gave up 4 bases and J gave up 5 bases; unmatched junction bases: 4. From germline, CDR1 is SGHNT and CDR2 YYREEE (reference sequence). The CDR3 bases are TGTGCCAGCAGCACCCGACTAGCGGGAGGGGAGACCCAGTACTTC. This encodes CASSTRLAGGETQYF.

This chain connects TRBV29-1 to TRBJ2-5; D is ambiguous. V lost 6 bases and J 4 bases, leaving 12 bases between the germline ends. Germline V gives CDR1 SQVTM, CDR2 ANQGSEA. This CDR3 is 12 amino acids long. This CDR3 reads CSVGPTPETQYF. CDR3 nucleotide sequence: TGCAGCGTCGGGCCCACCCCAGAGACCCAGTACTTC.

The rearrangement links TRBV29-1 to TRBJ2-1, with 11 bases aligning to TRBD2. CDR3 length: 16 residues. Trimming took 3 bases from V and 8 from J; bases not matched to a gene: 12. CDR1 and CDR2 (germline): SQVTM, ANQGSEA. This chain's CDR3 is CSVDGATSGKSHEQFF. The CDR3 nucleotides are TGCAGCGTTGACGGGGCGACTAGCGGGAAAAGCCATGAGCAGTTCTTC.

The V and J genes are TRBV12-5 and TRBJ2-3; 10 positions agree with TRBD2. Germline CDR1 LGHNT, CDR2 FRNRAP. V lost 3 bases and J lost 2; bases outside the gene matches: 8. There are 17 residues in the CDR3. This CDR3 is CASGFLGLAEDTDTQYF. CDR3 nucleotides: TGTGCTAGTGGTTTCCTCGGACTAGCGGAAGACACAGATACGCAGTATTTT.

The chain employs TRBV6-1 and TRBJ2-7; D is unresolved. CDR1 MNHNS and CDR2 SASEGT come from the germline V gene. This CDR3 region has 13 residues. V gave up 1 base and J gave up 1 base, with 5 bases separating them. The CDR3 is CASSEVGSYEQYF. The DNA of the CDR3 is TGTGCCAGCAGTGAAGTCGGGTCCTACGAGCAGTACTTC.

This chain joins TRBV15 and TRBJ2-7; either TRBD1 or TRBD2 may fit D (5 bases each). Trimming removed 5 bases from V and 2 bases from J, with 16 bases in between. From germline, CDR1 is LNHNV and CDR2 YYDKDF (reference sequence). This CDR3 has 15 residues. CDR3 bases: TGTGCCACCAGCGTCCTATGGGACCCCACCTACGAGCAGTACTTC. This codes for CATSVLWDPTYEQYF.